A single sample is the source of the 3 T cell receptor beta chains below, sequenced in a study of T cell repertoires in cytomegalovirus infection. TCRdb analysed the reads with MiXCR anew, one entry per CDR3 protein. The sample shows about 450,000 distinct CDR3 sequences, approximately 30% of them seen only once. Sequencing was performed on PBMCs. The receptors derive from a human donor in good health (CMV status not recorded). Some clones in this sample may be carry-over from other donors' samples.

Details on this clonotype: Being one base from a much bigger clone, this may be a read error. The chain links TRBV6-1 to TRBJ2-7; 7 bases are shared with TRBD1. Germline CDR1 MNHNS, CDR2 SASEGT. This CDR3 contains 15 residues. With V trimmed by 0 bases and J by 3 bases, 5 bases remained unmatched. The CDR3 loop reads CASSEAGTVNYEQYF. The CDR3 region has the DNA TGTGCCAGCAGTGAAGCCGGGACAGTTAACTACGAGCAGTACTTC.

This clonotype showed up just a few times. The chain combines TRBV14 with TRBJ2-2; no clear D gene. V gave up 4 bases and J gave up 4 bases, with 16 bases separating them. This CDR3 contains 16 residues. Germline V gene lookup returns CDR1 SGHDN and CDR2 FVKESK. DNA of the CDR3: TGTGCCAGCAGCCGCGGACCCGCGGATTCCACCGGGGAGCTGTTTTTT. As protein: CASSRGPADSTGELFF.

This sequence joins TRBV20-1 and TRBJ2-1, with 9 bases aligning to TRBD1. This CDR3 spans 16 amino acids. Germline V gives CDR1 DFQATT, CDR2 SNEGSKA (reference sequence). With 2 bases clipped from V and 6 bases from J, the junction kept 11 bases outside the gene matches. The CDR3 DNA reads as TGCAGTGCTAGACAATACCGGGACAGGGTAATCAATGAGCAGTTCTTC. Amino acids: CSARQYRDRVINEQFF.